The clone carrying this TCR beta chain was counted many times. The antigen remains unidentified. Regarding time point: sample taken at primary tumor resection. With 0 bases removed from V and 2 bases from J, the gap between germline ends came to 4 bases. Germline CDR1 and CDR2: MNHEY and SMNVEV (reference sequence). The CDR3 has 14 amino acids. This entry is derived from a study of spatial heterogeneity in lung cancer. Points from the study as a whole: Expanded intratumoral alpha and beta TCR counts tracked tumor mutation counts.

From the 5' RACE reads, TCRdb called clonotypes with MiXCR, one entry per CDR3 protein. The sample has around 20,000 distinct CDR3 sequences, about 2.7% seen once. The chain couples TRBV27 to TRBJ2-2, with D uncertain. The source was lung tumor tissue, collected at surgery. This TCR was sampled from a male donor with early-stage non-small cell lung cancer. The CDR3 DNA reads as TGTGCCAGCAGTTTATCTCCCAACACCGGGGAGCTGTTTTTT. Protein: CASSLSPNTGELFF.